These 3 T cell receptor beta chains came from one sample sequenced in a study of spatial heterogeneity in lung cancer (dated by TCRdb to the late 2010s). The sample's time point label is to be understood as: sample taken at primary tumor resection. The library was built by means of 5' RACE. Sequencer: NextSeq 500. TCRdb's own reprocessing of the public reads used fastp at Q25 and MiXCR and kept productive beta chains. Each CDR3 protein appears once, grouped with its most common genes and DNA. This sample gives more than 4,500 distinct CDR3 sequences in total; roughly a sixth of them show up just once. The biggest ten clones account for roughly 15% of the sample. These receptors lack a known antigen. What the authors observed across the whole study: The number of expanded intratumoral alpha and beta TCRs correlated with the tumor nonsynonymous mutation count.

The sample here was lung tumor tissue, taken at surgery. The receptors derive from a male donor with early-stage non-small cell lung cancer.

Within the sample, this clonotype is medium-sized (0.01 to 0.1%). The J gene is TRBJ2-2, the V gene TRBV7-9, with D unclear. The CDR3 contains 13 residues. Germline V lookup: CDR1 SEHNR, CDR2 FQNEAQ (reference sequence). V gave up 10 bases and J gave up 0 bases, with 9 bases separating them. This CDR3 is CATRWTNTGELFF. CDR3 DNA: TGTGCCACCCGGTGGACGAACACCGGGGAGCTGTTTTTT.

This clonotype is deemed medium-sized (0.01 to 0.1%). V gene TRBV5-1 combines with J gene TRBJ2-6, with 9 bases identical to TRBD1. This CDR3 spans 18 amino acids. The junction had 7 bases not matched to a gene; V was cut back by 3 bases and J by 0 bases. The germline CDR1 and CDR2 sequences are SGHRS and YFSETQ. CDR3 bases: TGCGCCAGCAGCTGGACAGGGGCCTTGAGCTCTGGGGCCAACGTCCTGACTTTC. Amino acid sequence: CASSWTGALSSGANVLTF.

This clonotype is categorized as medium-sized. The CDR3 is CATSDGGQGINEQFF. The CDR3 DNA reads as TGTGCCACCAGTGATGGAGGGCAGGGGATCAATGAGCAGTTCTTC. V gene TRBV24-1 combines with J gene TRBJ2-1; D could derive from TRBD1 or TRBD2 (6 bases each). The germline V gene encodes CDR1 KGHDR and CDR2 SFDVKD. Trimming cost V 3 bases and J 6 bases, with 14 bases left between them. The CDR3 is made up of 15 amino acids.